The 18 T cell receptor beta chains presented below share a single source sample, sequenced in a study of T cells expressing NK-cell markers. Using the 5' RACE reads, TCRdb records one entry per CDR3 protein without DNA. This listing includes about 260,000 distinct CDR3 sequences. The sequenced material came from blood T cells: a sorted CD56 or NKG2C T cell subset, CD4+ or CD8+ T cells, or bulk PBMC T cells (not recorded which). Every receptor here comes from a man younger than 30 in good health.

This sequence joins TRBV7-6 and TRBJ1-2; with no DNA, the TCRdb D assignment of TRBD1 cannot be verified. This CDR3 has 17 amino acids. From germline, CDR1 is SGHVS and CDR2 FNYEAQ. This CDR3 is CASSSRDRGVTNYGYTF.

This chain joins TRBV12-3 or TRBV12-4 and TRBJ2-5; the D gene TCRdb calls, TRBD2, cannot be checked with no DNA. The CDR3 has 13 amino acids. CDR3 residues: CASSWGRGETQYF.

The gene calls are TRBV20-1 and TRBJ2-1; TCRdb's D call, TRBD2, is unchecked because there is no DNA. The germline gives CDR1 DFQATT, CDR2 SNEGSKA (reference sequence). The CDR3 spans 13 residues. The CDR3 is CSAGALALTEQFF.

The chain has TRBV5-4 and TRBJ2-4; absent DNA, TCRdb's TRBD2 call cannot be checked. The CDR3 has 16 residues. Per germline, CDR1 SGHNT and CDR2 YYREEE (reference sequence). CDR3 residues: CASSLAGAQAKNIQYF.

The gene calls are TRBV15 and TRBJ2-7; TCRdb's D call of TRBD2 is untestable without DNA. The CDR3 covers 13 residues. The germline CDR1 and CDR2 sequences are LNHNV and YYDKDF (reference sequence). The CDR3 protein is CATGPGRRYEQYF.

The genes are TRBV20-1 and TRBJ2-1; TCRdb names TRBD1, which stays unverified in the absence of DNA. The germline V gene has CDR1 DFQATT and CDR2 SNEGSKA (reference sequence). The CDR3 runs to 11 residues. The CDR3 loop reads CSARGGPGQFF.

The V call is TRBV12-3 or TRBV12-4, the J call TRBJ2-1; absent DNA, TCRdb's TRBD1 call cannot be checked. This CDR3 is built from 12 residues. CDR3 amino acids: CASSTTGNLGFF.

The genes are TRBV30 and TRBJ1-1. The CDR3 sequence is 14 residues long. Germline V gives CDR1 GTSNPN, CDR2 SVGIG (reference sequence). The CDR3 spells CAWSVLGGNTEAFF.

The V gene is TRBV20-1, the J gene TRBJ2-1; without DNA, the TCRdb call of TRBD2 cannot be checked. Germline V gene data show CDR1 as DFQATT and CDR2 as SNEGSKA (reference sequence). This CDR3 has 15 amino acids. CDR3: CSARDGSGSGDEQFF.

V usage is TRBV11-3 and J usage is TRBJ2-5; TCRdb outputs TRBD1, but without DNA this stays unchecked. The germline V gene has CDR1 SGHNT and CDR2 YENEEA. The CDR3 loop spans 14 amino acids. This CDR3 reads CASSPGLDQETQYF.

This sequence joins TRBV10-3 and TRBJ2-1; TCRdb proposes TRBD2, but this gene call is untestable without DNA. Germline CDR1 and CDR2: ENHRY and SYGVKD. The CDR3 contains 18 residues. The CDR3 sequence is CAISLGLAGTSSYNEQFF.

The chain combines TRBV25-1 with TRBJ2-1; as DNA is missing, the TRBD2 call by TCRdb cannot be tested. This CDR3 spans 16 amino acids. Germline CDR1 is MGHDK and CDR2 is SYGVNS. CDR3 loop: CASSAAMSGGSNEQFF.

This sequence joins TRBV5-6 and TRBJ2-2; as DNA is missing, the TRBD1 call by TCRdb cannot be tested. CDR1 and CDR2 from the germline V gene are SGHDT and YYEEEE. The length of the CDR3 is 16 residues. Here the CDR3 reads CASSLIDRPDTGELFF.

This sequence joins TRBV3-1 and TRBJ2-7. The germline CDR1 and CDR2 sequences are LGHDT and YNNKEL (reference sequence). The CDR3 loop spans 13 amino acids. The CDR3 protein is CASNYGGSYEQYF.

J is TRBJ1-1 and V is TRBV20-1; absent DNA, TCRdb's TRBD1 call cannot be checked. The CDR3 loop spans 16 amino acids. CDR1 and CDR2 from the germline V gene are DFQATT and SNEGSKA (reference sequence). CDR3 amino acids: CSASQKTLVPNTEAFF.

The chain combines TRBV14 with TRBJ2-2; lacking DNA, the TRBD2 call made by TCRdb goes unchecked. Germline CDR1 is SGHDN and CDR2 is FVKESK. This CDR3 has 15 amino acids. The CDR3 loop is CASSQKGLASGELFF.

This chain links TRBV27 with TRBJ1-3; TCRdb reports TRBD1, a call that lacks DNA to check it against. CDR1 is MNHEY, CDR2 SMNVEV, per germline (reference sequence). The CDR3 length is 13 residues. The CDR3 here is CAGTADSGNTIYF.

The chain is built from TRBV7-6 and TRBJ2-6; TCRdb outputs TRBD2, but without DNA this stays unchecked. The length of the CDR3 is 14 residues. Germline V lookup: CDR1 SGHVS, CDR2 FNYEAQ. The CDR3 region is CASSLDSLANVLTF.